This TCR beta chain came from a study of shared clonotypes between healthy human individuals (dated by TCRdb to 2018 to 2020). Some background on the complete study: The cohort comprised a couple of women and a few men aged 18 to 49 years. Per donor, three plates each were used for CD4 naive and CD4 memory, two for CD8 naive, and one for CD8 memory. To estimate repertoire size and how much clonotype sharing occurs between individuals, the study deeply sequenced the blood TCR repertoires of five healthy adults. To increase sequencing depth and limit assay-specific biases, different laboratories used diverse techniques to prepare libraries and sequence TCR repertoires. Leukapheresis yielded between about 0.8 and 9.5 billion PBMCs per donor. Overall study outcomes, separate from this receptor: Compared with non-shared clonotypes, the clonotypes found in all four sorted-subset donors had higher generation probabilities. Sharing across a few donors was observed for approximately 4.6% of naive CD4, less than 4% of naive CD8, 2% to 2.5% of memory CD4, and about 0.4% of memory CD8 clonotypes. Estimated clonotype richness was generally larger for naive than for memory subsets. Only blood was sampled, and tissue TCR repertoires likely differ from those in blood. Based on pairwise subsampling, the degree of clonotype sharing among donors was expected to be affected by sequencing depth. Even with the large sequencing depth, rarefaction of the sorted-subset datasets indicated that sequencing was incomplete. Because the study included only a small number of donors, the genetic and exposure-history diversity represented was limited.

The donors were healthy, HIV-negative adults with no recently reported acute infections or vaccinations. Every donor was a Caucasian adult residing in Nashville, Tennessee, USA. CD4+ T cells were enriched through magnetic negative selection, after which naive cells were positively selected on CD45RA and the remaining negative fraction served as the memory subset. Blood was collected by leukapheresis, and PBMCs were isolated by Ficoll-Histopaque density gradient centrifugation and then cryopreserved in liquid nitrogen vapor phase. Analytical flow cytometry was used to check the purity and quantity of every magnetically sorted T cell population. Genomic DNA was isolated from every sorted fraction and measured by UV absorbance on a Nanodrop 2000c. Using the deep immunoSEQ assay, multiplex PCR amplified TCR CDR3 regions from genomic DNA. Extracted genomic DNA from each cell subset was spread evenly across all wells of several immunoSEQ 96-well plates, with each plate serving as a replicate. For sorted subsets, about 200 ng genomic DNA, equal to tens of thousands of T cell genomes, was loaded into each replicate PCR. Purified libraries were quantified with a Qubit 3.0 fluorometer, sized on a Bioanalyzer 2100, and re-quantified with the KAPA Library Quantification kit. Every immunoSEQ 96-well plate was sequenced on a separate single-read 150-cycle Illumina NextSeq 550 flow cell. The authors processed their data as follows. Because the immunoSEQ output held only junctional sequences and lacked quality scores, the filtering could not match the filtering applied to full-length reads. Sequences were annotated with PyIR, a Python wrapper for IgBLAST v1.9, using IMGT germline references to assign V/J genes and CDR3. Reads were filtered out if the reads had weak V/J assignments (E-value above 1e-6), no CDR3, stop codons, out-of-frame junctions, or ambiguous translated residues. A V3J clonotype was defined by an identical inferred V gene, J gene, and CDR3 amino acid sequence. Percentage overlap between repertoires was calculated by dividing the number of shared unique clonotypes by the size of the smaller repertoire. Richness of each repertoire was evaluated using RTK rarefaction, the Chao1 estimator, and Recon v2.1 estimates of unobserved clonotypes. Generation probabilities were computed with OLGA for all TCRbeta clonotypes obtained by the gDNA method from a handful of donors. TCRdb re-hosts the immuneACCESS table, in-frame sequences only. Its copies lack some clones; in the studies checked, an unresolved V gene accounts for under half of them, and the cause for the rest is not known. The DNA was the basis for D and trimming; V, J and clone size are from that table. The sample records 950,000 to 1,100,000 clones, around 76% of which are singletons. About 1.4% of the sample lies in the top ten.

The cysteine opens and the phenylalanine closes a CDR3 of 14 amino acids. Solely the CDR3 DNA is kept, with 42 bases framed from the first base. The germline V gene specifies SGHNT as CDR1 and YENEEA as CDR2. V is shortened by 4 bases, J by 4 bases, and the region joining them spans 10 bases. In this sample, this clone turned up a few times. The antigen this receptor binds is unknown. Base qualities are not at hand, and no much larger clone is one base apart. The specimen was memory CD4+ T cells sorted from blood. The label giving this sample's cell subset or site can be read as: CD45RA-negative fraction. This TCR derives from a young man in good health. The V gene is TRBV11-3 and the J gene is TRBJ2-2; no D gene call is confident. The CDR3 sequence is CASSYGESTGELFF. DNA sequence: TGTGCCAGCAGCTACGGTGAGAGCACCGGGGAGCTGTTTTTT.